This TCR beta chain was recovered during a study of blood T cells in healthy people across ages. Study-level points and caveats: Reliance upon unsorted PBMCs precluded definitive naive versus antigen-experienced comparison. With age, beta diversity per million T cells declined roughly linearly, significantly by 35 to 40. TCR beta diversity correlated strongly with naive T cell percentage.

This clonotype was picked up a small number of times. Its antigen is unidentified. Next came a second PCR, run for about 7 to 12 cycles, which used a sample-barcoded 5' primer along with a J-beta primer mix. TCRdb itself ran the 5' RACE reads through MiXCR, one entry per CDR3 protein. The sample lists fewer than 950,000 distinct CDR3 sequences, roughly 35% occurring once. Healthy Caucasian individuals from Russia aged roughly 6 to 90 served as donors. CDR1 DFQATT and CDR2 SNEGSKA come from the germline V gene (reference sequence). This CDR3 contains 14 residues. Sample: blood. The rearrangement uses TRBV20-1 and TRBJ2-4; 10 bases line up with TRBD2. The J call may be in error: the DNA end matches TRBJ2-7 better. The clonotype comes from a man aged 18 to 30 in good health. DNA for the CDR3: TGCAGTGCTACCGAAAGGACTAGCGGTTACGAGCAGTACTTC. Protein product: CSATERTSGYEQYF.